This is a list of T cell receptor beta chains from one sample in a study. In TCRdb, the 5' RACE reads were re-called with MiXCR into one record per CDR3 protein. The sample lists about 32,000 distinct CDR3 sequences, roughly 24% occurring once. What was sequenced was memory CD4+ T cells sorted from blood. The receptors were gathered from a female donor with breast cancer. Each CDR3 is given without its conserved first and last residue.

v_gene	CDR3aa
TRBV28	ASSFSIGTYEQY
TRBV4-3	ASSQSGRVEAF
TRBV6-2/TRBV6-3	ASSYSETQY
TRBV12-3/TRBV12-4	ASNRISYNEQF
TRBV27	ASSPGGHNQPQH
TRBV7-9	ASSQYSGSNSYNEQF
TRBV7-2	ASSLAVLNTGAF
TRBV7-8	ASSSPDGETYNEQF
TRBV12-3/TRBV12-4	ASNQQDSGNTIY
TRBV20-1	SALGTRRNTIY
TRBV6-5	ASSYITGTEETQY
TRBV18	ASSLFPQETQY
TRBV6-2/TRBV6-3	ASSYLDRASTDTQY
TRBV27	ASSLSFGAPV
TRBV20-1	SGVRNTEAF
TRBV21-1	AGEVTSDVPGYGYT
TRBV4-1	ASSQESQDTQY
TRBV5-1	ASRLSPSTEAF
TRBV5-1	ASSLDRGLEKLF
TRBV4-1	ASSQFAGTRASNEQF
TRBV4-1	ASSQGPTTNEKLF
TRBV6-5	ASSYSQGRGDTQY
TRBV27	ASSPPGTSGASTDTQY
TRBV3-1	ASSIPAGFGQETQY
TRBV30	AWSASGKGDTQY
TRBV6-5	ASSYGPSTDTQY
TRBV7-3	ASSLTGIGNTGELF
TRBV11-2	ASSRTSGNYNEQF
TRBV9	ASSVVATETQY
TRBV2	ASSPRSSGETQY
TRBV7-2	ASSEHLPGLAGDHEQF
TRBV28	ASSSLTGADTQY
TRBV27	ASSPLSSTNEQF
TRBV6-5	ASSSDGGTDTQY
TRBV18	ASSLRGTVPYNEQF
TRBV12-3/TRBV12-4	ASRGRLAAYNEQF
TRBV5-1	ASSSTEFDYEQY
TRBV7-2	AGSLWVGGNKKLF
TRBV5-6	ASSLLPRQVDNEQF
TRBV7-3	ASSPGTSGLRTQY
TRBV6-2/TRBV6-3	ASTGSRYNEQL
TRBV7-9	ASSPPGTGSPYEQY
TRBV4-1	ASSQETLFEQF
TRBV30	AWDPPRGDQPQH
TRBV7-9	ASARGATYEQY
TRBV12-3/TRBV12-4	ASTLAGPSYEQY
TRBV29-1	SVEVLQGNSYEQY
TRBV20-1	SAREGFDHPRGELF